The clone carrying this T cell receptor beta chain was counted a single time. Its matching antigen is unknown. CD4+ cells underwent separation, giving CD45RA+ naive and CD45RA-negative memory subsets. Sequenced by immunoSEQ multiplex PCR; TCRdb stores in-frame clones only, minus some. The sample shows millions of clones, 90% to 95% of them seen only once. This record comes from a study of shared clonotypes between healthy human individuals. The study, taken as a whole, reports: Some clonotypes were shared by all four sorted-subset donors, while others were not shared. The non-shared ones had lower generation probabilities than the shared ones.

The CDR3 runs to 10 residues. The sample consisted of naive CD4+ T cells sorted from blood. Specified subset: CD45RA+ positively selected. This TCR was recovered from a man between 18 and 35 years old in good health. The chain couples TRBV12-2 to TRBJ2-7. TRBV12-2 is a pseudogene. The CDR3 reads CASRCEPQYF. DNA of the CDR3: TGTGCAAGTCGCTGTGAACCGCAGTACTTC.